The 25 T cell receptor beta chains given below trace back to one sample, sequenced in a study of T cells in Graves' hyperthyroidism and ophthalmopathy. Amplified TCR beta CDR3 regions derived from RNA transcripts. The study used the HTBI primer set for a first-round RT-PCR of the TCR CDR3. TCRdb analysed the multiplex PCR reads with MiXCR anew, one entry per CDR3 protein. The sample consists of about 290,000 distinct CDR3 sequences, roughly 14% of them appearing once. Specimen: blood. The receptors stem from a woman in her twenties or thirties with Graves' hyperthyroidism that later progressed to Graves' ophthalmopathy.

A few counts support this clonotype. The CDR3 DNA reads as TGTGCCAGTAAATATCGACAGGGGAGCTCCTACGAGCAGTACTTC. Its protein product is CASKYRQGSSYEQYF. The chain uses TRBV19 and TRBJ2-7; the match to TRBD1 covers 8 bases. CDR3 length equals 15 residues. The V and J ends lost 7 bases and 0 bases, in that order; junction bases with no gene match: 8. In germline, CDR1 is LNHDA, CDR2 SQIVND (reference sequence).

The chain is built from TRBV6-5 and TRBJ1-4, with D perhaps matching TRBD1 (5 bases). V lost 0 bases, J lost 8 bases, and 10 bases lay in between. Germline V CDR1 and CDR2: MNHEY, SVGAGI. The CDR3 is 14 residues long. CDR3 in amino acids: CASSYSTGGEKLFF. The DNA of the CDR3 is TGTGCCAGCAGTTACTCGACCGGGGGGGAAAAACTGTTTTTT.

The table lists this clonotype with many counts. The chain carries TRBV11-2 and TRBJ2-5; D may correspond to TRBD1 or TRBD2 (6 bases each). This CDR3 has 14 amino acids. In germline, CDR1 is SGHAT, CDR2 FQNNGV. V lost 3 bases, J lost 5 bases, and 13 bases lay in between. The CDR3 loop reads CASSFFGGGETQYF. In DNA, the CDR3 is TGTGCCAGCAGCTTCTTCGGGGGCGGGGAGACCCAGTACTTC.

This clonotype was recorded many times. The chain joins TRBV28 to TRBJ2-1; D tentatively fits TRBD1 or TRBD2 (5 bases each). With 3 bases removed from V and 7 bases from J, the gap between germline ends came to 25 bases. CDR1 is MDHEN and CDR2 is SYDVKM in the germline V gene. This CDR3 is built from 18 residues. CDR3 DNA sequence: TGTGCCAGCAGTTTTAGTATCATAAAGCAGGGAGTAAGGAATGAGCAGTTCTTC. It specifies CASSFSIIKQGVRNEQFF.

This clonotype was recorded a few times. The chain is built from TRBV5-1 and TRBJ2-7, with a tentative D call TRBD1 (6 bases). V lost 4 bases and J 4 bases, leaving 21 bases between the germline ends. Germline V gene data show CDR1 as SGHRS and CDR2 as YFSETQ. The CDR3 is 16 residues long. In nucleotides, the CDR3 is TGCGCCAGCAGCCTGGACAGCCACATCTCCTTTTACGAGCAGTACTTC. Its translation is CASSLDSHISFYEQYF.

This clonotype occurred a few times. V is TRBV5-1 and J is TRBJ2-5; 7 bases agree with TRBD2. The CDR3 has 16 amino acids. J lost 4 bases, V lost 1 base, and 10 bases had no gene match. Germline CDR1 reads SGHRS; CDR2 reads YFSETQ. CDR3: CASSLSPSGLRETQYF. In DNA form, the CDR3 reads TGCGCCAGCAGCTTGAGCCCTAGCGGCCTTCGAGAGACCCAGTACTTC.

The table lists this clonotype with many counts. The chain joins TRBV27 to TRBJ1-2, with TRBD1 matching 8 bases. The CDR3 extends over 16 amino acids. V lost 3 bases, J lost 4 bases, and 10 bases stayed unmatched. CDR1 MNHEY and CDR2 SMNVEV come from the germline V gene (reference sequence). DNA for the CDR3: TGTGCCAGCAGTTTTCGTCCTTCAGGGGGCGGCTATGGCTACACCTTC. Residues: CASSFRPSGGGYGYTF.

V usage is TRBV5-1 and J usage is TRBJ2-7, with 12 bases matching TRBD2. There are 15 residues in the CDR3. Looked up from germline, CDR1 is SGHRS and CDR2 is YFSETQ. Germline trimming cut 4 bases from V and 6 bases from J; bases unmatched to any gene: 8. CDR3 DNA sequence: TGCGCCAGCAGCCCAGGACTAGCGGGAATGGGCGAGCAGTACTTC. Translated: CASSPGLAGMGEQYF.

This chain links TRBV7-9 with TRBJ1-6, with 7 bases matching TRBD1. CDR1 and CDR2 from the germline V gene are SEHNR and FQNEAQ (reference sequence). CDR3 size: 14 residues. Trimming took 4 bases from V and 8 from J; bases not matched to a gene: 5. This chain's CDR3 is CASSSTGRDSPLHF. CDR3 DNA: TGTGCCAGCAGCTCGACAGGGAGAGATTCACCCCTCCACTTT. The whole variable domain, filled in from reference TRBV7-9 and TRBJ1-6, reads DTGVSQNPRHKITKRGQNVTFRCDPISEHNRLYWYRQTLGQGPEFLTYFQNEAQLEKSRLLSDRFSAERPKGSFSTLEIQRTEQGDSAMYLCASSSTGRDSPLHFGNGTRLTVT.

In its sample, this clonotype was seen many times. The V and J genes are TRBV6-2 or TRBV6-3 and TRBJ1-1; D is unresolved. Trimming shortened V by 6 bases and J by 3 bases, and 11 bases separated the two germline ends. The CDR3 has 13 residues. The germline V gene encodes CDR1 MNHEY and CDR2 SVGEGT. The CDR3 is CASSEDWDTEAFF. In DNA, the CDR3 is TGTGCCAGCAGCGAGGACTGGGACACTGAAGCTTTCTTT.

The chain couples TRBV5-6 to TRBJ2-7, with a tentative D call TRBD2 (5 bases). V lost 0 bases to trimming and J lost 7 bases, with 14 bases between them. Germline-derived CDR1 and CDR2 are SGHDT and YYEEEE. The CDR3 extends over 14 amino acids. The CDR3 loop is CASSLALGEGEQYF. The DNA for the CDR3 is TGTGCCAGCAGCTTGGCACTAGGAGAAGGTGAGCAGTACTTC.

There are many counts of this clonotype. The chain has TRBV7-2 and TRBJ1-3; D possibly corresponds to TRBD1 (5 bases). Trimming took 5 bases from V and 8 from J, leaving 19 bases between them. Germline values: CDR1 SGHTA, CDR2 FQGNSA. CDR3 size: 15 residues. CDR3 nucleotides: TGTGCCAGCAGCGTTAGTGGGGGGGGTTCAGACACCATATATTTT. The encoded protein is CASSVSGGGSDTIYF.

The chain employs TRBV4-3 and TRBJ2-7; tentatively, D is TRBD1 (5 bases). The CDR3 totals 15 residues. Germline V gene lookup returns CDR1 LGHNA and CDR2 YSLEER. V lost 0 bases and J lost 4, with 13 bases in between. This CDR3 is CASSQDAIGAYEQYF. As DNA, the CDR3 is TGCGCCAGCAGCCAAGATGCCATAGGGGCTTACGAGCAGTACTTC.

This clonotype was recorded at least ten times. This chain connects TRBV6-2 or TRBV6-3 to TRBJ2-7; 7 nucleotides line up with TRBD1. The V gene end was trimmed by 4 bases and the J gene end by 1 base; junction bases not matched to a gene: 4. Germline CDR1 MNHEY, CDR2 SVGEGT. This CDR3 has 14 amino acids. The CDR3 reads CASSSPGQSYEQYF. CDR3 DNA sequence: TGTGCCAGCAGTTCCCCGGGACAGTCCTACGAGCAGTACTTC.

CDR3 sequence reads: CASSYSPDLNYGYTF. CDR3 DNA: TGTGCCAGCAGTTACTCGCCAGACCTTAACTATGGCTACACCTTC. The V gene is TRBV6-5, the J gene TRBJ1-2; D remains unclear. The CDR3 spans 15 residues. With 0 bases removed from V and 1 base from J, the gap between germline ends came to 9 bases. Germline V gene sequence: CDR1 MNHEY, CDR2 SVGAGI.

The table lists this clonotype with a few counts. The chain couples TRBV9 to TRBJ2-7, with D unclear. V was trimmed by 0 bases and J by 5 bases, leaving 9 bases between them. The CDR3 covers 13 residues. The germline V gene encodes CDR1 SGDLS and CDR2 YYNGEE. The CDR3 bases are TGTGCCAGCAGCGTAGGGTATGCGGACGAGCAGTACTTC. Protein sequence: CASSVGYADEQYF.

About this clonotype itself: In this CDR3 the conserved last residue, phenylalanine or tryptophan, is missing, so a read error is likely. The chain links TRBV27 to TRBJ1-2, with no clear D. The CDR3 is 15 amino acids. Germline lookup yields CDR1 MNHEY and CDR2 SMNVEV (reference sequence). V lost 3 bases to trimming and J lost 2 bases, with 13 bases between them. For the CDR3, the DNA is TGTGCCAGCAGTTTTATGGCTGCTCAGAACTATGGCTACACCTCC. Its translation is CASSFMAAQNYGYTS.

This clonotype was seen repeatedly, ten times or more. This chain links TRBV20-1 with TRBJ1-2; D gene unclear. The CDR3 runs 14 residues. Germline lookup yields CDR1 DFQATT and CDR2 SNEGSKA (reference sequence). V was shortened by 0 bases and J by 4 bases, with 12 bases between the two germline ends. CDR3 nucleotides: TGCAGTGCTAGAGAAGATTGGCCAGCCTATGGCTACACCTTC. Amino acids: CSAREDWPAYGYTF.

There are many counts of this clonotype. The chain links TRBV27 to TRBJ1-1; a weak D match, TRBD1 (5 bases). Germline V gene lookup returns CDR1 MNHEY and CDR2 SMNVEV (reference sequence). V dropped 4 bases and J dropped 0 bases, with 12 bases sitting between them. This CDR3 has 15 residues. The CDR3 spells CASSSDSSMNTEAFF. In DNA, the CDR3 is TGTGCCAGCAGTTCCGACAGTTCCATGAACACTGAAGCTTTCTTT.

V usage is TRBV20-1 and J usage is TRBJ2-7; either TRBD1 or TRBD2 may supply D (6 bases each). The V end was cut by 3 bases, the J end by 3 bases, with 18 bases between. This CDR3 contains 15 residues. Germline V gene lookup returns CDR1 DFQATT and CDR2 SNEGSKA (reference sequence). CDR3 sequence (DNA): TGCAGTGCTAGTCCCGGGGGCGAGGGTGGCTACGAGCAGTACTTC. Translating gives CSASPGGEGGYEQYF.

The table lists this clonotype with many counts. The rearrangement links TRBV28 to TRBJ2-7; D might be TRBD1 (6 bases). V shed 2 bases and J shed 7 bases, with 12 bases lying between them. Germline-derived CDR1 and CDR2 are MDHEN and SYDVKM. The CDR3 extends over 13 amino acids. The CDR3 region is CASSLQDRREQYF. DNA of the CDR3: TGTGCCAGCAGTTTACAAGACAGGCGAGAGCAGTACTTC. The full variable domain, completed using reference TRBV28 and TRBJ2-7, is DVKVTQSSRYLVKRTGEKVFLECVQDMDHENMFWYRQDPGLGLRLIYFSYDVKMKEKGDIPEGYSVSREKKERFSLILESASTNQTSMYLCASSLQDRREQYFGPGTRLTVT.

This clonotype was seen at least ten times. V and J are TRBV6-5 and TRBJ2-7; maybe TRBD1 (6 bases). Deletions cut 0 bases from V and 3 bases from J, with 12 bases between. The CDR3 covers 15 residues. Germline lookup yields CDR1 MNHEY and CDR2 SVGAGI. This CDR3 reads CASSYSALQGYEQYF. CDR3 nucleotide sequence: TGTGCCAGCAGTTACTCGGCCCTACAGGGCTACGAGCAGTACTTC.

At least ten counts were recorded for this clonotype. The chain employs TRBV30 and TRBJ2-3; D not certain. The CDR3 has 14 residues. Germline CDR1 GTSNPN, CDR2 SVGIG (reference sequence). Trimming cost V 2 bases and J 0 bases, with 9 bases left between them. Written as DNA, the CDR3 is TGTGCCTGGAGTTGGGCATCTAGCACAGATACGCAGTATTTT. This encodes CAWSWASSTDTQYF. Looking up the rest from reference TRBV30 and TRBJ2-3 gives the full variable domain: SQTIHQWPATLVQPVGSPLSLECTVEGTSNPNLYWYRQAAGRGLQLLFYSVGIGQISSEVPQNLSASRPQDRQFILSSKKLLLSDSGFYLCAWSWASSTDTQYFGPGTRLTVL.

The gene calls are TRBV20-1 and TRBJ2-5, with 9 bases lining up with TRBD2. Looked up from germline, CDR1 is DFQATT and CDR2 is SNEGSKA (reference sequence). V shed 3 bases, J shed 5 bases, and the junction held 13 bases outside the gene matches. This CDR3 is 16 amino acids long. The CDR3 reads CSASTAGGPFWETQYF. The DNA for the CDR3 is TGCAGTGCTAGTACAGCGGGGGGCCCATTCTGGGAGACCCAGTACTTC.

This clonotype has ten or more counts. DNA for the CDR3: TGTGCCAGCAGTATAATCCGGGACAGCCTTCTTACCGCTTACGAGCAGTACTTC. This gives the protein CASSIIRDSLLTAYEQYF. This chain links TRBV28 with TRBJ2-7; 7 bases fit TRBD1. Germline V gene lookup returns CDR1 MDHEN and CDR2 SYDVKM. The J segment lost 4 bases and the V segment lost 5 bases, leaving 20 bases of the junction unmatched. The CDR3 loop spans 18 amino acids.